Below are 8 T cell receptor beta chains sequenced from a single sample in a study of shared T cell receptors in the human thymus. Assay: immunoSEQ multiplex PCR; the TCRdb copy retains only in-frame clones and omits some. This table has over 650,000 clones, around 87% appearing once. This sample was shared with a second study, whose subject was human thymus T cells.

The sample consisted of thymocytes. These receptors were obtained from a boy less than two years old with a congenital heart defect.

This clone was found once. The CDR3: CASGLVITSGQPFYGYTF. Here the CDR3 DNA reads TGTGCTAGTGGTTTGGTTATAACTTCAGGACAGCCGTTCTATGGCTACACCTTC. The chain recombines TRBV12-5 with TRBJ1-2; possible D gene TRBD1, 6 bases. Germline lookup yields CDR1 LGHNT and CDR2 FRNRAP. Trimming pared 0 bases from V and 4 bases from J, leaving 21 bases between. The CDR3 is 18 amino acids.

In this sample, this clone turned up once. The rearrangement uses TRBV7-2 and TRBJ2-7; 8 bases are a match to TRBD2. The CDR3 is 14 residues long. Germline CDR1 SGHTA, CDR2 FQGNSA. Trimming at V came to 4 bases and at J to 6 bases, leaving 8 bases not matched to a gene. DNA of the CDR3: TGTGCCAGCAGCTCGAGCGGGGGACCCATCGAGCAGTACTTC. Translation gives CASSSSGGPIEQYF.

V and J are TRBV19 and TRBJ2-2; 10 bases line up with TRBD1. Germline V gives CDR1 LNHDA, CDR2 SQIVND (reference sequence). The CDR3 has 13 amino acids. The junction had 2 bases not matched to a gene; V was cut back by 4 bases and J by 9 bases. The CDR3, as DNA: TGTGCCAGTAGTAGGGACAGGGGTTGGGAGCTGTTTTTT. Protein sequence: CASSRDRGWELFF.

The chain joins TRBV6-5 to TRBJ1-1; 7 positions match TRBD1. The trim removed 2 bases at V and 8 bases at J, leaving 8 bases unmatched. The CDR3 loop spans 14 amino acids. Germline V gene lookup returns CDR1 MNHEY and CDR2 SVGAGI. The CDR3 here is CASSYIDRAVEAFF. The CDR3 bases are TGTGCCAGCAGTTACATCGACAGGGCGGTGGAAGCTTTCTTT.

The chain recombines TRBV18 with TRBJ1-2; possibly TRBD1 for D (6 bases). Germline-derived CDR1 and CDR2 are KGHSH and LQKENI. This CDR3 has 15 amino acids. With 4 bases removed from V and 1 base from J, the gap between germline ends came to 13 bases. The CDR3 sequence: CASSLLDRNNYGYTF. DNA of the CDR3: TGTGCCAGCTCACTACTGGACAGAAATAACTATGGCTACACCTTC.

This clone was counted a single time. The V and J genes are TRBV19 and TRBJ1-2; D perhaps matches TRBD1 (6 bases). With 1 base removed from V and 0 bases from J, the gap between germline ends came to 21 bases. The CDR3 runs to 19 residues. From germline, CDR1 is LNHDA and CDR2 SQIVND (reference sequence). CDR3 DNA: TGTGCCAGTAGTATAGGATACAGGGATAGCCTAGGGACTAACTATGGCTACACCTTC. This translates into CASSIGYRDSLGTNYGYTF.

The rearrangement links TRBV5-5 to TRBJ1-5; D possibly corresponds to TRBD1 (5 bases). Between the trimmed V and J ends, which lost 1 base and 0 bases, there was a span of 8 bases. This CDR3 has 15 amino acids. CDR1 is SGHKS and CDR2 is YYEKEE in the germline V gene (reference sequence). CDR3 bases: TGTGCCAGCAGCTTGCGGGGGAATAGCAATCAGCCCCAGCATTTT. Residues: CASSLRGNSNQPQHF. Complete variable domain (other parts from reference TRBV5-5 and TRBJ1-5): DAGVTQSPTHLIKTRGQQVTLRCSPISGHKSVSWYQQVLGQGPQFIFQYYEKEERGRGNFPDRFSARQFPNYSSELNVNALLLGDSALYLCASSLRGNSNQPQHFGDGTRLSIL.

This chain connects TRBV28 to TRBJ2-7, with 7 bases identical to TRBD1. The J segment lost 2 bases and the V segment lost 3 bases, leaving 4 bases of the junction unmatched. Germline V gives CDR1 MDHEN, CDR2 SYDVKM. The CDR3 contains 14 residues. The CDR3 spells CASSFLRGPYEQYF. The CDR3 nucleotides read TGTGCCAGCAGTTTTCTTAGGGGGCCCTACGAGCAGTACTTC.